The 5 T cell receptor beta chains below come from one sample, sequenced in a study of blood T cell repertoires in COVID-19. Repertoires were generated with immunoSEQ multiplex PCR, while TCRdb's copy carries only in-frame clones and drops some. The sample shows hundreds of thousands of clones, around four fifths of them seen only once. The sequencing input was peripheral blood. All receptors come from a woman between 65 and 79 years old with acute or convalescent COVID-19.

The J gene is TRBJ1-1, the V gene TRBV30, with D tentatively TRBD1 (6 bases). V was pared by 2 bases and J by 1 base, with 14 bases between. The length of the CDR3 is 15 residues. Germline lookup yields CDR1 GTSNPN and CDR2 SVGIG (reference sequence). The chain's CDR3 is CAWSNVRTANTEAFF. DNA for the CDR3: TGTGCCTGGAGTAATGTTAGGACAGCGAACACTGAAGCTTTCTTT.

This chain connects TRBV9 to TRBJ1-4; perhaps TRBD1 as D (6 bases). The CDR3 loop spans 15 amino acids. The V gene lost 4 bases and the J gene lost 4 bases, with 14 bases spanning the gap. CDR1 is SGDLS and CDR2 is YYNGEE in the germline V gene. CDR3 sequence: CASSPNRAYNEKLFF. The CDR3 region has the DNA TGTGCCAGCAGCCCTAACAGGGCTTATAATGAAAAACTGTTTTTT.

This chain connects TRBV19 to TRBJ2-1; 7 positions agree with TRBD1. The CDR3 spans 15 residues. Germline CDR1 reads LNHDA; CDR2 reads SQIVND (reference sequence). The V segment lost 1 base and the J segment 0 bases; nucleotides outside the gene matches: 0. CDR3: CASSIAGGSYNEQFF. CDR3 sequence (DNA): TGTGCCAGTAGTATAGCAGGGGGCTCCTACAATGAGCAGTTCTTC.

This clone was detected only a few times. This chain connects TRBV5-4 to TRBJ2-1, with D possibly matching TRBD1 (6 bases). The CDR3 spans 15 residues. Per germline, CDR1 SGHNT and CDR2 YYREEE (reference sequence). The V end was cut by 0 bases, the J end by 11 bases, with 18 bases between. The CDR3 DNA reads TGTGCCAGCAGCTTGGCTGGGACATATACAATGAAGCAGTTCTTC. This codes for CASSLAGTYTMKQFF.

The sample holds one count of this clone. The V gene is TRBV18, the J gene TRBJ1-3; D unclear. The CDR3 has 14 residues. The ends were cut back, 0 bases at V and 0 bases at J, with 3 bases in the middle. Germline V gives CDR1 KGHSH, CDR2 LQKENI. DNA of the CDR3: TGTGCCAGCTCACCACCACACTCTGGAAACACCATATATTTT. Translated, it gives CASSPPHSGNTIYF. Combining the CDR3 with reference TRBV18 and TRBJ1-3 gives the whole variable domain NAGVMQNPRHLVRRRGQEARLRCSPMKGHSHVYWYRQLPEEGLKFMVYLQKENIIDESGMPKERFSAEFPKEGPSILRIQQVVRGDSAAYFCASSPPHSGNTIYFGEGSWLTVV.